This TCR beta chain was found in a study of blood T cell repertoires in COVID-19. Turning to the study itself: Both acute and convalescent COVID-19 samples were obtained from the United States, Italy and Spain. The cDNA or gDNA used as material had been derived from T cells, B-cell-depleted T cells, or PBMCs.

The data were produced by immunoSEQ multiplex PCR, yet TCRdb's version contains in-frame clones alone and is incomplete. The sample consists of about 260,000 clones, approximately 86% of them appearing once. Looked up from germline, CDR1 is SGHRS and CDR2 is YFSETQ. Trimming pared 6 bases from V and 5 bases from J, leaving 18 bases between. This CDR3 is built from 16 residues. The specimen was peripheral blood. The source is a human donor in a cohort sampled during active COVID-19. The chain joins TRBV5-1 to TRBJ1-6; a possible D gene is TRBD1 (5 bases). The CDR3 DNA sequence: TGCGCCAGCACCCCGGGACTCCTAAACAATAATTCACCCCTCCACTTT. Translating gives CASTPGLLNNNSPLHF.